This T cell receptor (beta chain) was observed in a study of cytomegalovirus exposure and HLA in healthy donors. Points from the study as a whole: Generally TCR sequences proved uncommon, though certain public TCRs appeared in numerous donors. A link between a missense DCLRE1C variant and TCR beta V- and J-gene trimming emerged from a later analysis. Highly shared variants forming one cluster were likely a sequencing artifact. Investigators reported about 160 TCR beta chains as tied to cytomegalovirus.

Germline lookup yields CDR1 SGHNT and CDR2 YYREEE (reference sequence). The CDR3 runs to 18 residues. The junction had 15 bases not matched to a gene; V was cut back by 0 bases and J by 4 bases. The PCR contained 60 Vbeta and 13 Jbeta primers. Profiled with immunoSEQ multiplex PCR; TCRdb holds only in-frame clones, not every one. In the table there are approximately 90,000 clones, approximately 83% of which are singletons. Turning to this clone: Its antigen remains unknown.

This chain connects TRBV5-4 to TRBJ1-1; 7 bases map to TRBD1. Sequenced material: PBMCs. The clonotype comes from a man aged 40-55 years in good health and CMV-seronegative. The CDR3 is CASSLVGPVGRGTTEAFF. CDR3 coding DNA: TGTGCCAGCAGCTTGGTGGGCCCTGTTGGCAGGGGGACCACTGAAGCTTTCTTT.